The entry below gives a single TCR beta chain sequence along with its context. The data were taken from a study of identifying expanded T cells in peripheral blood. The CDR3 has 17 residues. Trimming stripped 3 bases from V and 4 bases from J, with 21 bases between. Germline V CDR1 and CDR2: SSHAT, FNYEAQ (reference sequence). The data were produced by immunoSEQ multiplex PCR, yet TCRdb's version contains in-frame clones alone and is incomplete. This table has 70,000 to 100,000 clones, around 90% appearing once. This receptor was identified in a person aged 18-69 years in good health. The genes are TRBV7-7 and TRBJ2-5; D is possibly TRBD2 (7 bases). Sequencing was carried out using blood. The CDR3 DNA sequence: TGTGCCAGCAGCTTGCTTAGGGGGGGCCTCACCCCAGAGACCCAGTACTTC. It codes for CASSLLRGGLTPETQYF.